This T cell receptor beta chain emerged from a study of STAT3 mutations in large granular lymphocyte leukemia. Study-level results: Suggested: STAT3 mutation was not the ancestral event for these clonal expansions. Every T-cell large granular lymphocyte leukemia patient had at least one immunodominant TCR beta clonotype. Samples missed the first appearance of the clone. After therapy, about 35% of the 18 patients switched clonotypes, all new clones STAT3 wild type.

The CDR3 extends over 14 amino acids. Germline CDR1 is MDHEN and CDR2 is SYDVKM. V dropped 10 bases and J dropped 1 base, with 13 bases sitting between them. As regards this clone: Its antigen remains unknown.

TCRdb's table, derived via immunoSEQ multiplex PCR, lists solely in-frame clones and lacks some. This table holds 30,000 to 40,000 clones, around 86% found once. The sample consisted of peripheral blood mononuclear cells. This sequence originates from a man aged 55 to 70 with T-cell large granular lymphocyte leukemia. Some clones in this sample may be carry-over from other donors' samples. V and J are TRBV28 and TRBJ1-4; no clear D gene. In DNA form, the CDR3 reads TGTGCCATCTCATCGGGAGGAACTAATGAAAAACTGTTTTTT. This translates into CAISSGGTNEKLFF. The whole variable domain, filled in from reference TRBV28 and TRBJ1-4, reads DVKVTQSSRYLVKRTGEKVFLECVQDMDHENMFWYRQDPGLGLRLIYFSYDVKMKEKGDIPEGYSVSREKKERFSLILESASTNQTSMYLCAISSGGTNEKLFFGSGTQLSVL.